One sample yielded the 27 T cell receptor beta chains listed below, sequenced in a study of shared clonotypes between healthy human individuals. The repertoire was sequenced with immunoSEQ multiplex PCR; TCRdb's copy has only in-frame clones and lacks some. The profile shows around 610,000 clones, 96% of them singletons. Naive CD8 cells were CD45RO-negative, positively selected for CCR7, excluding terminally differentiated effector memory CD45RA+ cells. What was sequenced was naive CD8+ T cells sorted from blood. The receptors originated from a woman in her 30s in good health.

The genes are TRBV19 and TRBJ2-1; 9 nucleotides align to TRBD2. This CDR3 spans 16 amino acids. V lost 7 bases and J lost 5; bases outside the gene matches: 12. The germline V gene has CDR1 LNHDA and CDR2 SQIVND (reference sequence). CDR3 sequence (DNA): TGTGCCAGTAAGGAGGCGGGAGGGTTTTACGACAATGAGCAGTTCTTC. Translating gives CASKEAGGFYDNEQFF. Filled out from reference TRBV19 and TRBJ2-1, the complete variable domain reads DGGITQSPKYLFRKEGQNVTLSCEQNLNHDAMYWYRQDPGQGLRLIYYSQIVNDFQKGDIAEGYSVSREKKESFPLTVTSAQKNPTAFYLCASKEAGGFYDNEQFFGPGTRLTVL.

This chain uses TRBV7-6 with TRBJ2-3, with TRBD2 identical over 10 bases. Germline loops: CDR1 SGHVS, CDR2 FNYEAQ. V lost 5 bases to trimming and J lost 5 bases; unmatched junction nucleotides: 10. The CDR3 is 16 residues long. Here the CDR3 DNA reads TGTGCCAGCAGCCCTTTTGCTAGCGGGAGCGGAGATACGCAGTATTTT. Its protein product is CASSPFASGSGDTQYF.

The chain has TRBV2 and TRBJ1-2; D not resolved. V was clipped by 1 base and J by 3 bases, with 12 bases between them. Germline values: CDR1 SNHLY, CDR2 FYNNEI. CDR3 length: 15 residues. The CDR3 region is CASSEGTSRDYGYTF. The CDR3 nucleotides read TGTGCCAGCAGTGAAGGGACTTCTAGGGACTATGGCTACACCTTC.

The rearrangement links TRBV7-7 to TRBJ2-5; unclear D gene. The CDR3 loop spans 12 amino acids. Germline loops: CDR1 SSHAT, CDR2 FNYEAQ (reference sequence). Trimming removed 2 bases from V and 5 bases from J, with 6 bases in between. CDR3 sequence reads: CASSLLGETQYF. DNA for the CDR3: TGTGCCAGCAGCTTATTAGGGGAGACCCAGTACTTC.

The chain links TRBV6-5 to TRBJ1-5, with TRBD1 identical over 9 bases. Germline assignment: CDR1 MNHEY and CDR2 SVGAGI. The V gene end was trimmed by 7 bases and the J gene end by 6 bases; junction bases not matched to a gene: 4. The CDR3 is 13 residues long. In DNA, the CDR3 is TGTGCCAGCACCACAGGGGGCGGTCAGCCCCAGCATTTT. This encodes CASTTGGGQPQHF.

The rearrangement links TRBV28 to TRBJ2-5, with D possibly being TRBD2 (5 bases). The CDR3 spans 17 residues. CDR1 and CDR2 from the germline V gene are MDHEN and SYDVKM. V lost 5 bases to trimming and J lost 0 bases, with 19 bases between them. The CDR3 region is CASSPGSSSAYQETQYF. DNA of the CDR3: TGTGCCAGCAGTCCGGGGTCCTCTTCCGCGTACCAAGAGACCCAGTACTTC. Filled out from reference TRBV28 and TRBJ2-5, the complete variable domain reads DVKVTQSSRYLVKRTGEKVFLECVQDMDHENMFWYRQDPGLGLRLIYFSYDVKMKEKGDIPEGYSVSREKKERFSLILESASTNQTSMYLCASSPGSSSAYQETQYFGPGTRLLVL.

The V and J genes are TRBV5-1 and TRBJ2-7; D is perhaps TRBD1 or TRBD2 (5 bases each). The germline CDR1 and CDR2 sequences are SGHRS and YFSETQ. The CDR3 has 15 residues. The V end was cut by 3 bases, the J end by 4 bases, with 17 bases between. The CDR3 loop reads CASSWDREGKYEQYF. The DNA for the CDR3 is TGCGCCAGCAGCTGGGACCGTGAAGGGAAATACGAGCAGTACTTC. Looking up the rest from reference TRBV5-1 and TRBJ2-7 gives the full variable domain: KAGVTQTPRYLIKTRGQQVTLSCSPISGHRSVSWYQQTPGQGLQFLFEYFSETQRNKGNFPGRFSGRQFSNSRSEMNVSTLELGDSALYLCASSWDREGKYEQYFGPGTRLTVT.

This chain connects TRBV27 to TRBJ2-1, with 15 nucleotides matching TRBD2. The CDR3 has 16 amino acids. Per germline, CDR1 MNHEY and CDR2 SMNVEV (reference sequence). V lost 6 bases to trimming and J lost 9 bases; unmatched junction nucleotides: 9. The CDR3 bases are TGTGCCAGCAGACCCGGACTAGCGGGAGGGGGTGGTGAGCAGTTCTTC. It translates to CASRPGLAGGGGEQFF.

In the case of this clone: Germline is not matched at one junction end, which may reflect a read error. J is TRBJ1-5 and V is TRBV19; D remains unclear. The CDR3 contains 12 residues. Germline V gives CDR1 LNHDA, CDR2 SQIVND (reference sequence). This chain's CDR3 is CASTTGGVPQHF. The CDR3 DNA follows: TGTGCTAGTACTACCGGCGGGGTGCCCCAGCATTTT. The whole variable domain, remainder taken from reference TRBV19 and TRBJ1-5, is DGGITQSPKYLFRKEGQNVTLSCEQNLNHDAMYWYRQDPGQGLRLIYYSQIVNDFQKGDIAEGYSVSREKKESFPLTVTSAQKNPTAFYLCASTTGGVPQHFGDGTRLSIL.

The DNA of the CDR3 is TGTGCCAGCAGCTTAGCGGGGGCCTACGAGCAGTACTTC. Protein product: CASSLAGAYEQYF. The V call is TRBV11-1, the J call TRBJ2-7; D tentatively fits TRBD1 or TRBD2 (5 bases each). The CDR3 is made up of 13 amino acids. The germline V gene has CDR1 SGHAT and CDR2 FQDESV (reference sequence). Trimming pared 0 bases from V and 2 bases from J, leaving 5 bases between.

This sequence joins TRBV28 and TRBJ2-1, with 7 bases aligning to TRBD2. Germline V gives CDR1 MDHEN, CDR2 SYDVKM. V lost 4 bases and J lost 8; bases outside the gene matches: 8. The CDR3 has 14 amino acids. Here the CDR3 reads CASSYRLAVDEQFF. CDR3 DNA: TGTGCCAGCAGTTACCGGCTAGCGGTAGATGAGCAGTTCTTC.

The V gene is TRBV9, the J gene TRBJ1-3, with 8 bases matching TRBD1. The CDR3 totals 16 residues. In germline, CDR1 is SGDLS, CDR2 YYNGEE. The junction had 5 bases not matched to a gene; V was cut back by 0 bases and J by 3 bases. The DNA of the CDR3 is TGTGCCAGCAGCGTAGGACAGGGGAGAGGTGGAAACACCATATATTTT. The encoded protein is CASSVGQGRGGNTIYF. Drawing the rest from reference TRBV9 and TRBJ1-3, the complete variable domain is DSGVTQTPKHLITATGQRVTLRCSPRSGDLSVYWYQQSLDQGLQFLIQYYNGEERAKGNILERFSAQQFPDLHSELNLSSLELGDSALYFCASSVGQGRGGNTIYFGEGSWLTVV.

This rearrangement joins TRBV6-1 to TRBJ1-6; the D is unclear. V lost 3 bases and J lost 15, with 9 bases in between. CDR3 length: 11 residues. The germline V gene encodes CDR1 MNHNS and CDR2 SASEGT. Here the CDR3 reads CASSDLQHLHF. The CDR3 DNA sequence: TGTGCCAGCAGTGACCTACAGCACCTCCACTTT.

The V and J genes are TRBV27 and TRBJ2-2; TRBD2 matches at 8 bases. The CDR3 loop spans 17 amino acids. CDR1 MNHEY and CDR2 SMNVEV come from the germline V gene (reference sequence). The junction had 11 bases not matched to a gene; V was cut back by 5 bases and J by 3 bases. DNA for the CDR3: TGTGCCAGCAGTCCCGAACTAGCGGCCCTTTACACCGGGGAGCTGTTTTTT. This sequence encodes CASSPELAALYTGELFF.

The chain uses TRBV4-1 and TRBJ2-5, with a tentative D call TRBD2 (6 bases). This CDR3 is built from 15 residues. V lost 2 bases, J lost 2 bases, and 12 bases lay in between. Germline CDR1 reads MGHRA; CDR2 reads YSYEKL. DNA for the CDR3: TGCGCCAGCAGCCAACCTGGACTAAAACAAGAGACCCAGTACTTC. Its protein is CASSQPGLKQETQYF.

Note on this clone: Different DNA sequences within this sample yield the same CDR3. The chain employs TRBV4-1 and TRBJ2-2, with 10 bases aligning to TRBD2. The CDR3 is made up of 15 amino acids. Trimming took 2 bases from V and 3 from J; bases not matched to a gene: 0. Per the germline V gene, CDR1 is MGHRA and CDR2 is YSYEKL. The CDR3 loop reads CASSQLAGDTGELFF. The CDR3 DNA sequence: TGCGCCAGCAGCCAACTAGCGGGAGACACCGGGGAGCTGTTTTTT.

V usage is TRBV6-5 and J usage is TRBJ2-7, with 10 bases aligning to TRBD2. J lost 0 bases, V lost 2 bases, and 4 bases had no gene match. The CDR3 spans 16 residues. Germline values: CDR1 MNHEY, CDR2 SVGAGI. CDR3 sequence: CASSYGTSGTSYEQYF. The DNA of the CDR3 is TGTGCCAGCAGTTACGGAACTAGCGGGACCTCCTACGAGCAGTACTTC.

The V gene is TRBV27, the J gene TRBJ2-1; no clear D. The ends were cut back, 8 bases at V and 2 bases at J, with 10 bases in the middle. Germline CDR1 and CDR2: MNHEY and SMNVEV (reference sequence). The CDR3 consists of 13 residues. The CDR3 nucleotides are TGTGCCAGCGGACCAAACCCCTACAATGAGCAGTTCTTC. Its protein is CASGPNPYNEQFF.

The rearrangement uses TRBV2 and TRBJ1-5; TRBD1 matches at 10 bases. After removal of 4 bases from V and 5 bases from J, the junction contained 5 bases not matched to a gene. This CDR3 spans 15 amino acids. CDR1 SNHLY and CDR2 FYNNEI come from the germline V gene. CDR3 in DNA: TGTGCCAGCAGTGTAACGGGACAGGGGTATCAGCCCCAGCATTTT. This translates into CASSVTGQGYQPQHF.

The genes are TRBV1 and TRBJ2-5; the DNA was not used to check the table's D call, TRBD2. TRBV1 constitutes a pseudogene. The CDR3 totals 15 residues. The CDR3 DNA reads TGCACCAGCAGCCAATCCTCCGGGAGCCGAAGGACCCAGTACTTC. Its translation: CTSSQSSGSRRTQYF.

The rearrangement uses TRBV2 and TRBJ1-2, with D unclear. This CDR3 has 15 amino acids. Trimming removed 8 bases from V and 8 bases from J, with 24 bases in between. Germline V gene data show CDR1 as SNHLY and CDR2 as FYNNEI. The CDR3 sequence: CASHQERTASEGYTF. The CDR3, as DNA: TGTGCCAGCCATCAAGAACGGACGGCTTCTGAGGGCTACACCTTC.

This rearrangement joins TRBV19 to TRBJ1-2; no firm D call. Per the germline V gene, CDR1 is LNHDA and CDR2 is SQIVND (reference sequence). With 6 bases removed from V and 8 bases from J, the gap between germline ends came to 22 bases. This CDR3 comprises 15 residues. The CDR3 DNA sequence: TGTGCCAGTAGCACCCCTCGAGGCCGTCAATGGGGCTACACCTTC. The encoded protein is CASSTPRGRQWGYTF.

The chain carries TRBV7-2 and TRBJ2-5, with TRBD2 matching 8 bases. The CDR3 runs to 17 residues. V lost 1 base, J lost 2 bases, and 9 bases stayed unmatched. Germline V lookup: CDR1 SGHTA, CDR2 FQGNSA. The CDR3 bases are TGTGCCAGCAGCTTAGTCCCAGCGGGAGCCTCTCAAGAGACCCAGTACTTC. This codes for CASSLVPAGASQETQYF.

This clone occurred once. The CDR3 nucleotides are TGTGCCATCCTCAAGGAGACCCAGTACTTC. As protein: CAILKETQYF. The chain combines TRBV11-2 with TRBJ2-5, with D unclear. V was clipped by 10 bases and J by 5 bases, with 8 bases between them. Germline assignment: CDR1 SGHAT and CDR2 FQNNGV. This CDR3 has 10 amino acids.

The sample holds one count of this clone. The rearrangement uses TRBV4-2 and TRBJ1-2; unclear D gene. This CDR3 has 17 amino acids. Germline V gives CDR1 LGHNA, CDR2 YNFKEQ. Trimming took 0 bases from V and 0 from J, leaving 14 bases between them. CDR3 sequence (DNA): TGTGCCAGCAGCCAAGATTTGTCGGCGGACGCTAACTATGGCTACACCTTC. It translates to CASSQDLSADANYGYTF.

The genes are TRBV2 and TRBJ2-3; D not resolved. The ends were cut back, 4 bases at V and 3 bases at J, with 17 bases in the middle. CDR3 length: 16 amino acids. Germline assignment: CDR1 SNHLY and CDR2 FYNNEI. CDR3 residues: CASSGLTSPLTDTQYF. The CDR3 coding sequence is TGTGCCAGCAGTGGGTTGACGAGTCCCCTTACAGATACGCAGTATTTT.

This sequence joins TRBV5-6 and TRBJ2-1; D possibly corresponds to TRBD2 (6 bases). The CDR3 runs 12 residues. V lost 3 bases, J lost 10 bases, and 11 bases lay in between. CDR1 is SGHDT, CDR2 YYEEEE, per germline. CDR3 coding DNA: TGTGCCAGCAGCTCAGCGGCGGGGGAGCAGTTCTTC. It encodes CASSSAAGEQFF.